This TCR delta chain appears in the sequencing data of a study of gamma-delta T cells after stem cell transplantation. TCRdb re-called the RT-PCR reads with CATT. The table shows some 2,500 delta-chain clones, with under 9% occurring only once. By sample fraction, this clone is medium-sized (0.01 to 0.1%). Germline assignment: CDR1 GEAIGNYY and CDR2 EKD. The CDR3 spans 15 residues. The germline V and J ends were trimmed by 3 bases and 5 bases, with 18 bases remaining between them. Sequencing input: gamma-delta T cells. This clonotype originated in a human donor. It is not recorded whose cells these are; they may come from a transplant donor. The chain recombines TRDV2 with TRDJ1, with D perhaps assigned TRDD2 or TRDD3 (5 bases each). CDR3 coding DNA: TGTGCCTGTGACCCTTCTAGGGGGGGCAAAGATAAACTCATCTTT. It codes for CACDPSRGGKDKLIF.